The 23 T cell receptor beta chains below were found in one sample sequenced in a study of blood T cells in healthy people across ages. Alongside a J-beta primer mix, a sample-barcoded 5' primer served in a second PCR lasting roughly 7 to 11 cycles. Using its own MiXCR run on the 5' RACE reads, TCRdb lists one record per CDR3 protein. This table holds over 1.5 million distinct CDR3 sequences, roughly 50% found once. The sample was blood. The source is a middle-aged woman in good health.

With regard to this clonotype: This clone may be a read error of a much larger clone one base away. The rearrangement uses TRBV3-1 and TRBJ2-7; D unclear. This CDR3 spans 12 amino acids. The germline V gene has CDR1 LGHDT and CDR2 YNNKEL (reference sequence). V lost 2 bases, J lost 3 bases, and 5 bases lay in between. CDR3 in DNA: TGTGCCAGCAGCCAAAGGAACTACGAGCAGTACTTC. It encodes CASSQRNYEQYF.

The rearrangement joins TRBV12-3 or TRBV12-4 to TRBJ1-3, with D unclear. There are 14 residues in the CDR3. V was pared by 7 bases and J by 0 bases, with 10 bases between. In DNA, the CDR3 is TGTGCCAGCATCGAGAATAACTCTGGAAACACCATATATTTT. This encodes CASIENNSGNTIYF.

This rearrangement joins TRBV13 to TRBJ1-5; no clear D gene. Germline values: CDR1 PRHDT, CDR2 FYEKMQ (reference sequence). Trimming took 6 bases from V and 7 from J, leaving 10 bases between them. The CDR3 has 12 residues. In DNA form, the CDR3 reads TGTGCCAGCAGGCTGGGGAACCAGCCCCAGCATTTT. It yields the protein CASRLGNQPQHF.

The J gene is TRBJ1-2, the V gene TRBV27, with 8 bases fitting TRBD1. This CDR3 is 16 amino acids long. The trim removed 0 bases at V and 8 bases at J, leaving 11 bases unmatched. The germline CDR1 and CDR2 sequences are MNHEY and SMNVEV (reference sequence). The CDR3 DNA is TGTGCCAGCAGTTTATCGATCGCGACAGGGGTTGGAGGCTACACCTTC. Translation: CASSLSIATGVGGYTF.

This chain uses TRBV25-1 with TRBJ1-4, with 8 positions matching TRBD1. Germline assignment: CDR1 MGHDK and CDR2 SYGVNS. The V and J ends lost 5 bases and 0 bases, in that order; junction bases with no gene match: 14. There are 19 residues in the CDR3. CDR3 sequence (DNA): TGTGCCAGCAGTTTTTTCCAGGGGGCGTCGGGTGCAACTAATGAAAAACTGTTTTTT. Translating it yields CASSFFQGASGATNEKLFF. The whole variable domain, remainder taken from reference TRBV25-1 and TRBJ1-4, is EADIYQTPRYLVIGTGKKITLECSQTMGHDKMYWYQQDPGMELHLIHYSYGVNSTEKGDLSSESTVSRIRTEHFPLTLESARPSHTSQYLCASSFFQGASGATNEKLFFGSGTQLSVL.

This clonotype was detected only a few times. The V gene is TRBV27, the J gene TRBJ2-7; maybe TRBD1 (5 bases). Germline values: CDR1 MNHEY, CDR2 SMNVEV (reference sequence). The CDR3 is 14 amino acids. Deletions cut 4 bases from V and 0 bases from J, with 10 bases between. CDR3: CASSSDRDSYEQYF. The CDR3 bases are TGTGCCAGCAGTTCAGACAGAGACTCCTACGAGCAGTACTTC.

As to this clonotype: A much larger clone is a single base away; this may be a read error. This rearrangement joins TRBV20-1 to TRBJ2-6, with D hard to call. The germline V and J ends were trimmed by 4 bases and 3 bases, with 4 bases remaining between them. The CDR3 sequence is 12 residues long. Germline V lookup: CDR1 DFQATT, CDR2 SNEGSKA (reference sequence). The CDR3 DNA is TGCAGTGCTACCGTTGGGGCCAACGTCCTGACTTTC. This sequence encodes CSATVGANVLTF.

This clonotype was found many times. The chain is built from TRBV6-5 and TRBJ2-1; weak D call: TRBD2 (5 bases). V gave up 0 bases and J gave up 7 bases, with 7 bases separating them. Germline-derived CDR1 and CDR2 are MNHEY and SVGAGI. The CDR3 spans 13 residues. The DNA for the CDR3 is TGTGCCAGCAGTTACTCTCGAGGGAATGAGCAGTTCTTC. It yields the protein CASSYSRGNEQFF.

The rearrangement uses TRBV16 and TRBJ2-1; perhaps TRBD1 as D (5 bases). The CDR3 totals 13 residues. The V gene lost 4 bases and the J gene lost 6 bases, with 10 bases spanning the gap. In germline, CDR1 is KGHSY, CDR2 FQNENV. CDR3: CASSRRVVNEQFF. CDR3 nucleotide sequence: TGTGCCAGCAGCCGCAGGGTGGTCAATGAGCAGTTCTTC.

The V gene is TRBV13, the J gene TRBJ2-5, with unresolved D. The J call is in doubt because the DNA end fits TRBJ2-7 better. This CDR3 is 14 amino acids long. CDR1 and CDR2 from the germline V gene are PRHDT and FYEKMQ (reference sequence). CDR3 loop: CASSLNEATYEQYF. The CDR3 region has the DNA TGTGCCAGCAGCTTAAATGAGGCAACCTACGAGCAGTACTTC.

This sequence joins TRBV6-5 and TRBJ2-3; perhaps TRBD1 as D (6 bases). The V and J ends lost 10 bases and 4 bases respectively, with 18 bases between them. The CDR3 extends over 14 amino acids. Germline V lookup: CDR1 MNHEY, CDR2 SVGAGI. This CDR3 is CATCQGKVSDTQYF. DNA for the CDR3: TGTGCCACCTGCCAGGGGAAGGTTTCAGATACGCAGTATTTT.

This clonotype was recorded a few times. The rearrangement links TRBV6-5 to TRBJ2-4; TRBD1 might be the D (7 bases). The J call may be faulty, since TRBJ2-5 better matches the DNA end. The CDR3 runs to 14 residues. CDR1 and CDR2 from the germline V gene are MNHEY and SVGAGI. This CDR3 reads CASSSGTAGETQYF. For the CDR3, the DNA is TGTGCCAGCAGTTCGGGGACAGCGGGCGAGACCCAGTACTTC.

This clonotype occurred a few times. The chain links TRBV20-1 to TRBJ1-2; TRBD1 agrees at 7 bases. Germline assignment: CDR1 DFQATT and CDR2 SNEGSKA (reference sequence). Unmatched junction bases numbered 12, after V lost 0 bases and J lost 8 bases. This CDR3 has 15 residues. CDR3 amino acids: CSARDAATGRGGYTF. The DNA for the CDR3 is TGCAGTGCTAGAGATGCGGCGACAGGGCGGGGCGGCTACACCTTC.

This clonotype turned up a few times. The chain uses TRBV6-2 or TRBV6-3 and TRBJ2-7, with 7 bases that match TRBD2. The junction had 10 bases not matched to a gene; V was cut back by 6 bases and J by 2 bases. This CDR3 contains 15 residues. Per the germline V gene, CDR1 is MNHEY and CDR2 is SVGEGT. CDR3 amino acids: CASRPRGTTTYEQYF. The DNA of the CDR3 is TGTGCCAGCAGGCCCCGCGGGACTACTACCTACGAGCAGTACTTC.

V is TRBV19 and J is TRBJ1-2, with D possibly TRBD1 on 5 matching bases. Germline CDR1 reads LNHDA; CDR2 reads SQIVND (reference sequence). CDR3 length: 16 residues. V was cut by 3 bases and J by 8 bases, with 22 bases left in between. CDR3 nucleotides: TGTGCCAGTAGTATCACCATGACGAGCCCCCGGGACGGCTACACCTTC. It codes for CASSITMTSPRDGYTF.

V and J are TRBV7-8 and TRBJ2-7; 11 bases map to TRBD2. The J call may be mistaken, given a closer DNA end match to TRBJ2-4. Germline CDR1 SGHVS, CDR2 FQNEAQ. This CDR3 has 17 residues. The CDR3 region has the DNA TGTGCCAGCAGCTTATCCCTAGCGGGGGGTGAAGGAAACATTCAGTACTTC. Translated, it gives CASSLSLAGGEGNIQYF.

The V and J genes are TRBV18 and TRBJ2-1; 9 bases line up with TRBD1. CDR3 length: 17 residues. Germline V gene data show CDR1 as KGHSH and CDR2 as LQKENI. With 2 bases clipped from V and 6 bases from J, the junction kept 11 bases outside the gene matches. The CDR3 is CASSPAPRTGASNEQFF. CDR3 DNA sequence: TGTGCCAGCTCACCAGCTCCCAGGACAGGGGCTTCCAATGAGCAGTTCTTC.

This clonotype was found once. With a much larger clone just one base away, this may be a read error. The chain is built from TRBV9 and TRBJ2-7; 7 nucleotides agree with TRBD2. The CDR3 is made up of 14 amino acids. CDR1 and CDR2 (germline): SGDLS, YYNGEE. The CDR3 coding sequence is TGTGCCAGCAGCGGAAGCGGGGTTGGTTACGAGCGGTACTTC. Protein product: CASSGSGVGYERYF.

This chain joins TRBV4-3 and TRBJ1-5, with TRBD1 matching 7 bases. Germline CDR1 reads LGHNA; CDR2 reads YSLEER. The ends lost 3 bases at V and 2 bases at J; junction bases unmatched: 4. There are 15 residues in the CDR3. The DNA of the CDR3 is TGCGCCAGCAGCCAGGCAGGGGGGGGCAATCAGCCCCAGCATTTT. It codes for CASSQAGGGNQPQHF.

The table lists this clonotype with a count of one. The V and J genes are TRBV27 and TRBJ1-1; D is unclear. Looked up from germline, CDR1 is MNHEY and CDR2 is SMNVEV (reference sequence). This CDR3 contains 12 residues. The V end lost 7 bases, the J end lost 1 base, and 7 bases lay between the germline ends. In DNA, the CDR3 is TGTGCCAGCATCAAAGGGAACACTGAAGCTTTCTTT. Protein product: CASIKGNTEAFF.

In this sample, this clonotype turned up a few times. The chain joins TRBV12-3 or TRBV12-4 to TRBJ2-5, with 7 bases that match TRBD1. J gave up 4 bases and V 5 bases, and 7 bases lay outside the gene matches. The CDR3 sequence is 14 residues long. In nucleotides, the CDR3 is TGTGCCAGCAGTGAGATCCGGGACAGAGAGACCCAGTACTTC. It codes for CASSEIRDRETQYF.

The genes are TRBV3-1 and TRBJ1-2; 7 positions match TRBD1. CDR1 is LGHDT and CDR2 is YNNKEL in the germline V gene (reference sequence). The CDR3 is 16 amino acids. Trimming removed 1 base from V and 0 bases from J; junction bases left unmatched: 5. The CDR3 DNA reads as TGTGCCAGCAGCCAAGGACAGGGCCTAGCTAACTATGGCTACACCTTC. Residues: CASSQGQGLANYGYTF.

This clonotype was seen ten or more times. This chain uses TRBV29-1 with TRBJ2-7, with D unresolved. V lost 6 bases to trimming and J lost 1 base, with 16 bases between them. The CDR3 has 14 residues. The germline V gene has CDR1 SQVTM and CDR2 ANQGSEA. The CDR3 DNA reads TGCAGCGTCGGGCTGAGGACGGGTTCCTACGAGCAGTACTTC. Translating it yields CSVGLRTGSYEQYF.